The 26 T cell receptor beta chains below all came from one sample that was sequenced in a study of PD-1 blockade in classical Hodgkin lymphoma. This sample's time point: cycle 4 day 1 (C4D1), after less than 7 weeks of nivolumab. Following autologous stem cell transplantation, relapse occurred in every patient, and exposure to brentuximab vedotin varied. The CD8+ T cells came from thawed PBMCs through magnetic negative selection. Here immunoSEQ multiplex PCR was the method, and the copy in TCRdb shows in-frame clones only, minus some. This repertoire shows roughly 6,000 clones, approximately 70% found once; its top ten account for roughly 13%. This specimen consisted of CD8+ T cells from blood, obtained before the fourth cycle of nivolumab. These receptors all come from a human donor with classical Hodgkin lymphoma.

The chain is built from TRBV7-9 and TRBJ1-6; D ambiguous. CDR3 length: 12 residues. The germline V gene has CDR1 SEHNR and CDR2 FQNEAQ (reference sequence). Trimming took off 7 bases at V and 13 bases at J, with 14 bases between the two ends. CDR3 sequence reads: CASTPDSSPLHF. The CDR3 nucleotides are TGTGCCAGCACCCCAGACTCCTCGCCCCTCCACTTT.

This clone is labeled medium-sized. DNA for the CDR3: TGTGCCACCAGCAGAAAAGGACAGTTTAATGAAAAACTGTTTTTT. This gives the protein CATSRKGQFNEKLFF. The rearrangement uses TRBV15 and TRBJ1-4; D is possibly TRBD1 (6 bases). V lost 2 bases and J lost 4, with 11 bases in between. The CDR3 extends over 15 amino acids. In germline, CDR1 is LNHNV, CDR2 YYDKDF (reference sequence).

The chain uses TRBV11-2 and TRBJ1-4, with D unclear. Germline lookup yields CDR1 SGHAT and CDR2 FQNNGV. V was shortened by 3 bases and J by 8 bases, with 16 bases between the two germline ends. There are 15 residues in the CDR3. The CDR3 sequence is CASSFEGRRWEKLFF. DNA for the CDR3: TGTGCCAGCAGCTTTGAAGGTAGAAGATGGGAAAAACTGTTTTTT.

V gene TRBV11-2 combines with J gene TRBJ2-2; a weak D match, TRBD2 (5 bases). V was shortened by 4 bases and J by 5 bases, with 17 bases between the two germline ends. Germline V gene lookup returns CDR1 SGHAT and CDR2 FQNNGV. The CDR3 consists of 16 residues. The CDR3 sequence: CASSSVAGPGTGELFF. The CDR3 coding sequence is TGTGCCAGCAGCTCTGTCGCGGGCCCGGGGACCGGGGAGCTGTTTTTT.

This chain uses TRBV14 with TRBJ2-3, with a possible D match to TRBD1 (5 bases). The V and J ends lost 5 bases and 8 bases respectively, with 17 bases between them. This CDR3 is built from 14 residues. CDR1 and CDR2 from the germline V gene are SGHDN and FVKESK. CDR3 protein: CASSTLGAFSTQYF. DNA for the CDR3: TGTGCCAGCAGCACCTTAGGGGCCTTCTCTACGCAGTATTTT.

The J gene is TRBJ2-5, the V gene TRBV6-1; no definite D call. This CDR3 is 13 amino acids long. Germline CDR1 MNHNS, CDR2 SASEGT. The V gene lost 1 base and the J gene lost 5 bases, with 8 bases spanning the gap. CDR3 protein: CASSEVVRETQYF. Written as DNA, the CDR3 is TGTGCCAGCAGTGAAGTGGTGAGGGAGACCCAGTACTTC.

This sequence joins TRBV6-5 and TRBJ2-3; tentatively, D is TRBD2 (5 bases). V lost 2 bases and J lost 7, with 16 bases in between. CDR3 length: 15 residues. The germline CDR1 and CDR2 sequences are MNHEY and SVGAGI. The CDR3 is CASSYTSGGRNTQYF. The CDR3 DNA reads TGTGCCAGCAGTTACACAAGCGGCGGCAGGAATACGCAGTATTTT.

This clone occurred a few times. V and J are TRBV4-3 and TRBJ2-7, with 9 bases lining up with TRBD2. This CDR3 region has 18 residues. The trim removed 1 base at V and 3 bases at J, leaving 13 bases unmatched. Germline V lookup: CDR1 LGHNA, CDR2 YSLEER. The DNA for the CDR3 is TGCGCCAGCAGCCAAGTTGGGGGAGCGGGGGGCTCAGGCTACGAGCAGTACTTC. This gives the protein CASSQVGGAGGSGYEQYF.

This clone was counted once. The J gene is TRBJ2-2, the V gene TRBV7-8; D perhaps matches TRBD1 (6 bases). Germline lookup yields CDR1 SGHVS and CDR2 FQNEAQ. CDR3 length equals 18 residues. The germline V and J ends were trimmed by 2 bases and 2 bases, with 18 bases remaining between them. This CDR3 reads CASSLPIDGTQNTGELFF. The CDR3 coding sequence is TGTGCCAGCAGCTTACCGATCGATGGGACACAAAACACCGGGGAGCTGTTTTTT.

This chain connects TRBV4-2 to TRBJ1-5, with 9 bases lining up with TRBD1. Germline loops: CDR1 LGHNA, CDR2 YNFKEQ. The CDR3 extends over 15 amino acids. The ends lost 4 bases at V and 8 bases at J; junction bases unmatched: 9. DNA for the CDR3: TGTGCCAGCAGCCGTTTGGACAGGGGTAATGAGCCCCAGCATTTT. Its translation: CASSRLDRGNEPQHF.

The chain uses TRBV30 and TRBJ1-1; tentatively, D is TRBD1 (5 bases). The V gene's germline CDR1 is GTSNPN and CDR2 SVGIG (reference sequence). V dropped 3 bases and J dropped 6 bases, with 17 bases sitting between them. The CDR3 has 14 residues. DNA of the CDR3: TGTGCCTGGAGCACGGGGCAGGGAACGTCTGAAGCTTTCTTT. Protein product: CAWSTGQGTSEAFF.

This clone is categorized as medium-sized. This sample also contains other DNA sequences that code for the same CDR3. The rearrangement links TRBV27 to TRBJ2-7; D ambiguous. With 4 bases removed from V and 0 bases from J, the gap between germline ends came to 4 bases. Germline CDR1 is MNHEY and CDR2 is SMNVEV (reference sequence). The CDR3 loop spans 12 amino acids. This chain's CDR3 is CASSSSSYEQYF. The DNA for the CDR3 is TGTGCCAGCAGTTCGAGCTCCTACGAGCAGTACTTC.

V is TRBV7-7 and J is TRBJ2-5; TRBD1 might be the D (5 bases). Germline values: CDR1 SSHAT, CDR2 FNYEAQ (reference sequence). The CDR3 has 15 amino acids. Deletions cut 2 bases from V and 2 bases from J, with 12 bases between. In DNA form, the CDR3 reads TGTGCCAGCAGCTTAACAGGTCTGGTACAAGAGACCCAGTACTTC. This translates into CASSLTGLVQETQYF.

CDR3 region: CASSAGTSSQETQYF. Written as DNA, the CDR3 is TGTGCCAGCAGCGCCGGGACTAGCAGCCAAGAGACCCAGTACTTC. V and J are TRBV9 and TRBJ2-5; 9 nucleotides agree with TRBD2. The CDR3 totals 15 residues. The V and J ends lost 3 bases and 1 base, in that order; junction bases with no gene match: 4. CDR1 is SGDLS, CDR2 YYNGEE, per germline.

The CDR3 loop reads CASSPGGWGYGYTF. The CDR3 nucleotides read TGTGCCAGCAGCCCTGGCGGCTGGGGCTATGGCTACACCTTC. This chain links TRBV27 with TRBJ1-2; no clear D gene. This CDR3 has 14 amino acids. The V gene's germline CDR1 is MNHEY and CDR2 SMNVEV (reference sequence). The V and J ends lost 6 bases and 4 bases respectively, with 15 bases between them.

J is TRBJ2-7 and V is TRBV10-3; D is possibly TRBD2 (5 bases). The CDR3 covers 13 residues. Trimming took off 6 bases at V and 2 bases at J, with 11 bases between the two ends. Germline CDR1 ENHRY, CDR2 SYGVKD. The CDR3 loop reads CAIRDGVTYEQYF. CDR3 coding DNA: TGTGCCATCAGGGACGGGGTAACCTACGAGCAGTACTTC.

Relative to its sample, this clone is large. The chain combines TRBV6-5 with TRBJ2-5; possibly TRBD2 for D (5 bases). V was trimmed by 2 bases and J by 3 bases, leaving 10 bases between them. Germline V gene lookup returns CDR1 MNHEY and CDR2 SVGAGI. The CDR3 runs 14 residues. The CDR3: CASSYGAAEETQYF. The CDR3 nucleotides read TGTGCCAGCAGTTACGGAGCGGCCGAAGAGACCCAGTACTTC.

This clone was counted only a few times. The chain is built from TRBV11-3 and TRBJ2-7, with a possible D match to TRBD1 (6 bases). Germline CDR1 and CDR2: SGHNT and YENEEA. Between the trimmed V and J ends, which lost 7 bases and 4 bases, there was a span of 14 bases. This CDR3 has 13 residues. The CDR3 bases are TGTGCCAGCACCCGGACAGTTGGGTACGAGCAGTACTTC. As protein: CASTRTVGYEQYF. The full variable domain, with the rest looked up from reference TRBV11-3 and TRBJ2-7, is EAGVVQSPRYKIIEKKQPVAFWCNPISGHNTLYWYLQNLGQGPELLIRYENEEAVDDSQLPKDRFSAERLKGVDSTLKIQPAELGDSAVYLCASTRTVGYEQYFGPGTRLTVT.

Turning to this clone: Other nucleotide sequences from this sample produce the same CDR3. The genes are TRBV7-2 and TRBJ2-5; 8 bases are a match to TRBD1. Germline V gene lookup returns CDR1 SGHTA and CDR2 FQGNSA. Germline trimming cut 1 base from V and 5 bases from J; bases unmatched to any gene: 3. The CDR3 length is 14 residues. The CDR3 DNA is TGTGCCAGCAGCTTAGTGGACAGGGTTGAGACCCAGTACTTC. This gives the protein CASSLVDRVETQYF.

V usage is TRBV2 and J usage is TRBJ1-5, with 9 bases that match TRBD1. This CDR3 has 14 residues. Germline V gene sequence: CDR1 SNHLY, CDR2 FYNNEI. After removal of 5 bases from V and 7 bases from J, the junction contained 6 bases not matched to a gene. CDR3 amino acids: CASSSDRGGQPQHF. The DNA for the CDR3 is TGTGCCAGCAGTTCGGACAGGGGCGGGCAGCCCCAGCATTTT.

CDR3 DNA sequence: TGTGCCAGCAGTTTATACGGGGGGCAGTACGAGCAGTACTTC. It yields the protein CASSLYGGQYEQYF. This sequence joins TRBV27 and TRBJ2-7, with D maybe TRBD2 (7 bases). Trimming stripped 1 base from V and 4 bases from J, with 11 bases between. Looked up from germline, CDR1 is MNHEY and CDR2 is SMNVEV (reference sequence). This CDR3 comprises 14 residues.

The V call is TRBV27, the J call TRBJ1-1, with D unclear. Deletions cut 6 bases from V and 0 bases from J, with 14 bases between. The germline gives CDR1 MNHEY, CDR2 SMNVEV (reference sequence). The CDR3 is 15 amino acids. CDR3 region: CASSPGAVMNTEAFF. CDR3 nucleotide sequence: TGTGCCAGCAGCCCTGGAGCGGTCATGAACACTGAAGCTTTCTTT.

The V gene is TRBV7-2, the J gene TRBJ1-2, with 10 bases fitting TRBD1. This CDR3 region has 15 residues. The germline V gene has CDR1 SGHTA and CDR2 FQGNSA. V dropped 2 bases and J dropped 3; count of bases not matched to a gene: 3. CDR3 in DNA: TGTGCCAGCAGCTTAAGGGACAGGGGACACTATGGCTACACCTTC. Translating gives CASSLRDRGHYGYTF.

The gene calls are TRBV27 and TRBJ2-7; TRBD1 matches 12 bases. Germline CDR1 MNHEY, CDR2 SMNVEV (reference sequence). This CDR3 has 22 amino acids. The ends lost 8 bases at V and 2 bases at J; junction bases unmatched: 28. The CDR3 is CASATEVGQGADSGSIAYEQYF. In DNA, the CDR3 is TGTGCCAGCGCTACGGAAGTGGGACAGGGGGCGGATAGCGGATCGATTGCCTACGAGCAGTACTTC.

This chain connects TRBV5-6 to TRBJ2-3; TRBD1 matches at 9 bases. Germline V gives CDR1 SGHDT, CDR2 YYEEEE. The CDR3 length is 13 residues. With V trimmed by 3 bases and J by 7 bases, 3 bases remained unmatched. The CDR3 region is CASSWDRDYTQYF. CDR3 bases: TGTGCCAGCAGCTGGGACAGGGATTATACGCAGTATTTT.

The chain uses TRBV28 and TRBJ2-4; TRBD2 might be the D (5 bases). The ends were cut back, 3 bases at V and 9 bases at J, with 18 bases in the middle. The CDR3 has 15 amino acids. Germline V gene sequence: CDR1 MDHEN, CDR2 SYDVKM. CDR3 loop: CASSFGNADGGIQYF. CDR3 bases: TGTGCCAGCAGTTTCGGGAATGCGGACGGTGGCATTCAGTACTTC.